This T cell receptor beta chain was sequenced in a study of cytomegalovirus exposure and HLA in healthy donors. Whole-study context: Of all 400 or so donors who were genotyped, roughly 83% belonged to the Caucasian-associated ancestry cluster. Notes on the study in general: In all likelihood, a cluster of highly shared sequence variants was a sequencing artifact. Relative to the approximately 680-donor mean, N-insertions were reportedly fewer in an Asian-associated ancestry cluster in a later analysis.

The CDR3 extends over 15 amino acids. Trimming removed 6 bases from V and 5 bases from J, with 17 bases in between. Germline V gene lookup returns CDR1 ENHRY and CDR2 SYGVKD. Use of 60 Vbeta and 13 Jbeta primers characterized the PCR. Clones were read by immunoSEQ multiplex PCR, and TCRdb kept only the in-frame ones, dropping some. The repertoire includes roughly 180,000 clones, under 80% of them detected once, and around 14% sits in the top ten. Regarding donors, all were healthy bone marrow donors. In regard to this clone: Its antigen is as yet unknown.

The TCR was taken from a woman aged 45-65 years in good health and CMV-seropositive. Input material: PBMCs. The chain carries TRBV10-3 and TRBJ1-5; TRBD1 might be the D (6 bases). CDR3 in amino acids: CAISPRGGRDQPQHF. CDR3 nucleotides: TGTGCCATCAGCCCTAGAGGGGGAAGGGATCAGCCCCAGCATTTT.